This T cell receptor beta chain derives from a study of patients and donors after allogeneic stem cell transplantation. This CDR3 is 16 amino acids long. Germline-derived CDR1 and CDR2 are KGHDR and SFDVKD. J was trimmed by 5 bases and V by 4 bases; bases with no gene match: 6. TCRdb re-analysed the RT-PCR reads in MiXCR, keeping a single row per CDR3 protein. The sample lists about a million distinct CDR3 sequences, roughly 17% seen once, with around 6% in the top ten. V gene TRBV24-1 combines with J gene TRBJ2-3; 12 nucleotides match TRBD2. The sample taken for sequencing was blood, either unsorted or a sorted T cell fraction (not recorded which). The TCR comes from a human donor who was either an allogeneic HSCT recipient or a stem cell or donor lymphocyte infusion donor (not recorded which). It is not recorded whose cells these are; they may come from a transplant donor. In DNA, the CDR3 is TGTGCCACCAGTGACACTAGCGGGGGGCCTCAAGATACGCAGTATTTT. The encoded protein is CATSDTSGGPQDTQYF.